This T cell receptor beta chain stems from a study of blood T cell repertoires in COVID-19. The germline V gene has CDR1 ENHRY and CDR2 SYGVKD. The CDR3 is 14 residues long. V lost 6 bases and J 7 bases, leaving 15 bases between the germline ends. Original analysis: For nucleated cells, counts were estimated from reference gene primer amplification. The method was immunoSEQ multiplex PCR; TCRdb's version includes in-frame clones alone and lacks a portion of them. The V and J calls and the clone size are those of that table, but D and trimming were determined from the DNA. Among approximately 400,000 clones, approximately 90% were seen once, and the ten largest hold 0.9% to 1.5%.

Sequenced: PBMCs or T cells enriched from blood (not recorded which). The chain employs TRBV10-3 and TRBJ1-4; D is perhaps TRBD1 (5 bases). The receptor comes from a woman under 30 who had recovered from COVID-19. The CDR3 DNA reads TGTGCCATCAGCCCCGGCGGGGCAGGTGAAAAACTGTTTTTT. It translates to CAISPGGAGEKLFF.